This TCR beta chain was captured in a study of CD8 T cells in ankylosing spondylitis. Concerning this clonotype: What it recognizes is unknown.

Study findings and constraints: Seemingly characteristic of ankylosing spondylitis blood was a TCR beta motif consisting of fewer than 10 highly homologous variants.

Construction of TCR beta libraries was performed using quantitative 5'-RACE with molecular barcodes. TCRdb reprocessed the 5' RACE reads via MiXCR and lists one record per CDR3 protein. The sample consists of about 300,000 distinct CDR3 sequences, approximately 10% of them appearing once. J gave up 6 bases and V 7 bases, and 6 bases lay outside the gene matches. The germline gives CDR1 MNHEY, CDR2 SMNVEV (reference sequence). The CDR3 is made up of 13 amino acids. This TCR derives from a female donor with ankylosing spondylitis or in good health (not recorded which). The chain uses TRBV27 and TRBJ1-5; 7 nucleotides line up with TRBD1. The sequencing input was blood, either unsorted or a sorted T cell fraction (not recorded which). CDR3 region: CASMGAGGQPQHF. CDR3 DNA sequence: TGTGCCAGCATGGGGGCAGGGGGTCAGCCCCAGCATTTT.